The rows below give T cell receptor beta chains drawn from one sample of a study of cytomegalovirus exposure and HLA in healthy donors. Sequenced by immunoSEQ multiplex PCR; TCRdb stores in-frame clones only, minus some. This sample has fewer than 180,000 clones, with 63% found just once. The source material was PBMCs. These receptors all stem from a woman aged 55-75 years in good health and CMV-seropositive. Both conserved end residues are part of each CDR3. Each record gives: D gene, J gene, clone size, V gene, CDR3 protein, CDR3 DNA. The D gene is left open where the match is weak. The listing skips clone size in some rows; elsewhere it reads once, few, many or a size class.

NA TRBJ2-3 few TRBV9 CASSVAAGSTDTQYF TGTGCCAGCAGCGTAGCTGCGGGGAGCACAGATACGCAGTATTTT
TRBD2 TRBJ2-7 NA TRBV19 CASSKGLDNYEQYF TGTGCCAGTAGTAAGGGACTAGATAACTACGAGCAGTACTTC
NA TRBJ2-1 NA TRBV6-5 CASSIYVSSYNEQFF TGTGCCAGCAGTATATACGTCAGCTCCTACAATGAGCAGTTCTTC
NA TRBJ1-5 few TRBV15 CATSRDSGYSNQPQHF TGTGCCACCAGCAGAGATTCGGGTTATAGCAATCAGCCCCAGCATTTT
NA TRBJ2-3 NA TRBV4-3 CASSLRRGDTQYF TGCGCCAGCAGCCTGCGGCGGGGAGATACGCAGTATTTT
TRBD1 TRBJ1-4 NA TRBV30 CAWRKQGAEEKLFF TGTGCCTGGAGAAAACAGGGGGCTGAAGAAAAACTGTTTTTT
TRBD2 TRBJ2-5 NA TRBV4-1 CASSQALSRGSRETQYF TGCGCCAGCAGCCAAGCGCTCTCTCGCGGGAGTAGGGAGACCCAGTACTTC
TRBD1 TRBJ1-1 NA TRBV11-1 CASSSRTGAMNTEAFF TGTGCCAGCAGCTCTCGGACAGGGGCCATGAACACTGAAGCTTTCTTT
NA TRBJ2-2 NA TRBV2 CARGHGHLNTGELFF TGTGCCAGAGGCCACGGACACCTTAACACCGGGGAGCTGTTTTTT
NA TRBJ2-7 NA TRBV9 CASSVGLGAYEQYF TGTGCCAGCAGCGTAGGTCTAGGGGCATACGAGCAGTACTTC
NA TRBJ1-5 NA TRBV25-1 CASSDVYSNQPQHF TGTGCCAGCAGTGATGTCTATAGCAATCAGCCCCAGCATTTT
NA TRBJ1-1 few TRBV7-8 CASSPRRVNTEAFF TGTGCCAGCAGCCCGAGGCGGGTTAACACTGAAGCTTTCTTT
TRBD2 TRBJ2-1 NA TRBV9 CASSGLAASSYNEQFF TGTGCCAGCAGCGGACTAGCGGCGAGCTCCTACAATGAGCAGTTCTTC
NA TRBJ1-2 NA TRBV11-2 CASSPGVNYGYTF TGTGCCAGCAGCCCCGGGGTGAACTATGGCTACACCTTC
TRBD1 TRBJ1-2 few TRBV28 CASSNLPGQGAQGYTF TGTGCCAGCAGTAACCTCCCGGGACAGGGGGCGCAGGGCTACACCTTC
TRBD1 TRBJ1-4 few TRBV6-6 CASSYVPGTGNEKLFF TGTGCCAGCAGTTACGTCCCCGGGACAGGGAATGAAAAACTGTTTTTT
NA TRBJ2-5 NA TRBV6-6 CASLEQETQYF TGTGCCTCCCTCGAGCAAGAGACCCAGTACTTC
TRBD1 TRBJ2-5 NA TRBV20-1 CSARQGETQYF TGCAGTGCCAGACAGGGAGAGACCCAGTACTTC
NA TRBJ1-2 NA TRBV7-2 CASSPQGFYGYTF TGTGCCAGCAGCCCACAGGGATTCTATGGCTACACCTTC
NA TRBJ1-2 NA TRBV28 CASRRISGNYGYTF TGTGCCAGCAGGCGTATATCAGGAAACTATGGCTACACCTTC
TRBD1 TRBJ1-2 NA TRBV4-3 CASSQDPGGLYGYTF TGCGCCAGCAGCCAAGATCCAGGGGGCCTCTATGGCTACACCTTC
TRBD2 TRBJ2-1 NA TRBV5-1 CASSPLPSGSYNEQFF TGCGCCAGCAGCCCTTTACCTAGCGGCTCCTACAATGAGCAGTTCTTC
TRBD1 TRBJ2-7 few TRBV6-5 CASSYSGTAFGFEQYF TGTGCCAGCAGTTACTCCGGGACAGCCTTTGGTTTCGAGCAGTACTTC
NA TRBJ1-2 NA TRBV6-5 CASSYDTGNYGYTF TGTGCCAGCAGTTACGACACAGGGAACTATGGCTACACCTTC
NA TRBJ2-2 few TRBV27 CASSPDGGGTGELFF TGTGCCAGCAGTCCCGACGGGGGTGGCACCGGGGAGCTGTTTTTT
TRBD1 TRBJ2-7 once TRBV27 CASSLGGQYEQYF TGTGCCAGCAGTTTAGGGGGACAGTACGAGCAGTACTTC
TRBD2 TRBJ2-7 once TRBV18 CASSPPSGLIYEQYF TGTGCCAGCTCACCTCCTAGCGGGCTCATCTACGAGCAGTACTTC
NA TRBJ2-7 NA TRBV19 CASKQGGSSYEQYF TGTGCCAGTAAACAGGGGGGGAGCTCCTACGAGCAGTACTTC